The 11 T cell receptor beta chains below were found in one sample sequenced in a study of early T cells in non-severe SARS-CoV-2 infection. TCRdb recomputed calls from the 5' RACE reads with MiXCR, one row per CDR3 protein. The sample gives tens of thousands of distinct CDR3 sequences, approximately 5.4% of which show up once; about 14% is in the top ten. The sample in question was whole blood, obtained at baseline. These receptors were taken from an adult who was a healthcare worker with PCR-confirmed SARS-CoV-2 infection or an uninfected control (not recorded which).

This clonotype was detected many times. The chain joins TRBV6-5 to TRBJ1-4; weak D call: TRBD1 (5 bases). V was shortened by 7 bases and J by 7 bases, with 16 bases between the two germline ends. The length of the CDR3 is 14 residues. Germline V CDR1 and CDR2: MNHEY, SVGAGI. CDR3: CASTMRGGSEKLFF. CDR3 DNA sequence: TGTGCCAGCACCATGCGGGGCGGGAGTGAAAAACTGTTTTTT.

By sample share, this clonotype is medium-sized. V gene TRBV29-1 combines with J gene TRBJ2-1, with 8 bases lining up with TRBD1. CDR1 and CDR2 from the germline V gene are SQVTM and ANQGSEA. This CDR3 is built from 14 residues. The V gene end was trimmed by 5 bases and the J gene end by 3 bases; junction bases not matched to a gene: 6. The CDR3 DNA is TGCAGCGTTCGCTCCGGGACAGGCTACAATGAGCAGTTCTTC. The encoded protein is CSVRSGTGYNEQFF.

The genes are TRBV7-2 and TRBJ2-1; 8 positions agree with TRBD1. The V gene end was trimmed by 5 bases and the J gene end by 4 bases; junction bases not matched to a gene: 4. CDR1 SGHTA and CDR2 FQGNSA come from the germline V gene. CDR3 length: 14 residues. The CDR3 DNA follows: TGTGCCAGCAGCCGCGACAGGGGATACAATGAGCAGTTCTTC. Translating gives CASSRDRGYNEQFF.

By share, this clonotype ranks as medium-sized. The V call is TRBV9, the J call TRBJ2-1; 13 bases agree with TRBD2. CDR1 and CDR2 (germline): SGDLS, YYNGEE. This CDR3 region has 17 residues. The junction had 8 bases not matched to a gene; V was cut back by 0 bases and J by 8 bases. The CDR3 region has the DNA TGTGCCAGCAGCGTAGGTCGACTAGCGGGGGGAGTGTATGAGCAGTTCTTC. Translating it yields CASSVGRLAGGVYEQFF.

This clonotype was recorded many times. The chain couples TRBV20-1 to TRBJ2-2; no clear D. In germline, CDR1 is DFQATT, CDR2 SNEGSKA (reference sequence). V was cut by 7 bases and J by 0 bases, with 9 bases left in between. The CDR3 totals 13 residues. The CDR3 loop is CSEQDPNTGELFF. The CDR3 coding sequence is TGCAGTGAGCAGGATCCGAACACCGGGGAGCTGTTTTTT.

This clonotype was observed a handful of times. The chain couples TRBV27 to TRBJ1-2, with 7 nucleotides matching TRBD1. CDR1 is MNHEY and CDR2 is SMNVEV in the germline V gene (reference sequence). This CDR3 spans 13 amino acids. The ends lost 8 bases at V and 1 base at J; junction bases unmatched: 4. CDR3 sequence: CASGQGVNYGYTF. The CDR3 DNA follows: TGTGCCAGCGGGCAGGGGGTTAACTATGGCTACACCTTC.

This clonotype was found many times. In nucleotides, the CDR3 is TGTGCCACCAGTGATCCCGCCGGAAGCACAGATACGCAGTATTTT. Its translation is CATSDPAGSTDTQYF. V gene TRBV24-1 combines with J gene TRBJ2-3; D not resolved. The V gene's germline CDR1 is KGHDR and CDR2 SFDVKD. This CDR3 spans 15 amino acids. V was clipped by 3 bases and J by 0 bases, with 9 bases between them.

The chain links TRBV2 to TRBJ2-1; TRBD1 is a possible D gene (6 bases). The CDR3 has 13 amino acids. Germline V lookup: CDR1 SNHLY, CDR2 FYNNEI. V was shortened by 7 bases and J by 9 bases, with 16 bases between the two germline ends. The CDR3 DNA is TGTGCCAGCACCCGCACCACAGGGTTTGAGCAGTTCTTC. It is translated as CASTRTTGFEQFF.

This clonotype has a count of ten or more. This sequence joins TRBV9 and TRBJ2-1, with TRBD2 matching over 7 bases. V was clipped by 3 bases and J by 4 bases; unmatched bases: 10. Germline V lookup: CDR1 SGDLS, CDR2 YYNGEE. The CDR3 length is 16 residues. CDR3 sequence: CASSGFVGRGYNEQFF. The CDR3 DNA follows: TGTGCCAGCAGCGGTTTTGTGGGGAGGGGATACAATGAGCAGTTCTTC.

The chain joins TRBV7-2 to TRBJ1-3; D call uncertain. Germline-derived CDR1 and CDR2 are SGHTA and FQGNSA. This CDR3 contains 14 residues. V lost 5 bases and J 2 bases, leaving 10 bases between the germline ends. The CDR3 DNA follows: TGTGCCAGCAGCCCGCTTGGCGCTGGAAACACCATATATTTT. Residues: CASSPLGAGNTIYF.

In this sample, this clonotype turned up a few times. The chain has TRBV7-9 and TRBJ2-7, with TRBD1 matching over 9 bases. CDR1 is SEHNR and CDR2 is FQNEAQ in the germline V gene (reference sequence). J gave up 0 bases and V 6 bases, and 6 bases lay outside the gene matches. This CDR3 region has 15 residues. The CDR3 DNA follows: TGTGCCAGCAGTACGGGACAGGGATTCTCCTACGAGCAGTACTTC. It yields the protein CASSTGQGFSYEQYF.